The 12 T cell receptor beta chains below all came from one sample that was sequenced in a study of T cell responses to AZD1222 COVID-19 vaccine. Method: immunoSEQ multiplex PCR; TCRdb's copy keeps in-frame clones and lacks some. The sample has over 150,000 clones, about 92% seen once. The sample consisted of peripheral blood, taken on day 0 of MenACWY control vaccination. The receptors shown here come from an adult in good health.

This chain uses TRBV6-5 with TRBJ1-1; tentative D call: TRBD1 (6 bases). CDR1 and CDR2 from the germline V gene are MNHEY and SVGAGI. This CDR3 contains 14 residues. The V and J ends lost 6 bases and 4 bases respectively, with 15 bases between them. The CDR3 loop is CASRETGPPTEAFF. CDR3 sequence (DNA): TGTGCCAGCAGGGAGACAGGACCACCCACTGAAGCTTTCTTT.

The rearrangement uses TRBV19 and TRBJ1-6; D is uncertain. This CDR3 is 12 amino acids long. Trimming stripped 8 bases from V and 10 bases from J, with 12 bases between. Germline V gene lookup returns CDR1 LNHDA and CDR2 SQIVND (reference sequence). This CDR3 reads CASRPEGSPLHF. In DNA, the CDR3 is TGTGCCAGTCGGCCAGAGGGCTCACCCCTCCACTTT.

The J gene is TRBJ2-7, the V gene TRBV27, with a possible D match to TRBD1 (5 bases). Trimming pared 6 bases from V and 5 bases from J, leaving 14 bases between. The germline V gene encodes CDR1 MNHEY and CDR2 SMNVEV (reference sequence). The CDR3 runs to 13 residues. CDR3: CASRGRGEDEQYF. The CDR3 DNA follows: TGTGCCAGCAGGGGAAGGGGCGAGGACGAGCAGTACTTC.

The genes are TRBV6-5 and TRBJ1-1; D uncertain. Trimming left V 6 bases short and J 6 bases short, with 17 bases between. Germline V CDR1 and CDR2: MNHEY, SVGAGI. The CDR3 has 14 amino acids. The CDR3 DNA follows: TGTGCCAGCAGGCCGCCGGGAACAGAGGCTGAAGCTTTCTTT. Protein sequence: CASRPPGTEAEAFF.

The rearrangement links TRBV6-2 or TRBV6-3 to TRBJ2-7; TRBD2 matches 10 bases. This CDR3 has 16 amino acids. V trimming: 5 bases; J trimming: 0 bases; junction bases outside the gene matches: 7. CDR1 and CDR2 from the germline V gene are MNHEY and SVGEGT. The DNA for the CDR3 is TGTGCCAGCAGTCGTCCTCTAGCGGGGGTCTCCTACGAGCAGTACTTC. It encodes CASSRPLAGVSYEQYF.

V gene TRBV21-1 combines with J gene TRBJ2-7; the table calls TRBD2, which could not be checked here. TRBV21-1 is a pseudogene locus. The CDR3 contains 17 residues. The CDR3 protein is CASSGRGLAELLYEQYF. CDR3 nucleotide sequence: TGTGCCAGCAGCGGCCGCGGACTAGCGGAGCTTCTCTACGAGCAGTACTTC.

The chain carries TRBV7-8 and TRBJ2-1; D is unclear. The germline gives CDR1 SGHVS, CDR2 FQNEAQ. This CDR3 is built from 12 residues. V was cut by 1 base and J by 9 bases, with 7 bases left in between. CDR3 bases: TGTGCCAGCAGCTTAGGGGATCGTGAGCAGTTCTTC. It encodes CASSLGDREQFF.

The J gene is TRBJ1-5, the V gene TRBV5-8; TRBD1 is a possible D gene (5 bases). The length of the CDR3 is 15 residues. Deletions cut 4 bases from V and 3 bases from J, with 14 bases between. CDR1 is SGHTS and CDR2 is YDEGEE in the germline V gene. The CDR3 loop is CASSPLWGPNQPQHF. The CDR3 nucleotides read TGTGCCAGCAGCCCACTTTGGGGCCCCAATCAGCCCCAGCATTTT.

V and J are TRBV12-3 or TRBV12-4 and TRBJ1-2; D not resolved. This CDR3 region has 13 residues. V lost 5 bases and J 8 bases, leaving 15 bases between the germline ends. The CDR3 is CASSPDGRGGYTF. DNA for the CDR3: TGTGCCAGCAGTCCAGACGGCAGAGGAGGCTACACCTTC.

The chain couples TRBV25-1 to TRBJ2-5; D could derive from TRBD1 or TRBD2 (5 bases each). The germline V gene encodes CDR1 MGHDK and CDR2 SYGVNS. V lost 5 bases and J 5 bases, leaving 9 bases between the germline ends. The CDR3 covers 12 residues. This CDR3 is CASSWGTETQYF. CDR3 coding DNA: TGTGCCAGCAGTTGGGGGACGGAGACCCAGTACTTC.

V and J are TRBV14 and TRBJ2-7; 12 nucleotides align to TRBD2. The germline V gene encodes CDR1 SGHDN and CDR2 FVKESK. The CDR3 has 16 amino acids. Trimming at V came to 4 bases and at J to 4 bases, leaving 8 bases not matched to a gene. CDR3 protein: CASSPSTSGRWYEQYF. CDR3 nucleotide sequence: TGTGCCAGCAGCCCCTCGACTAGCGGGAGATGGTACGAGCAGTACTTC.

The chain carries TRBV24-1 and TRBJ2-1; 15 nucleotides match TRBD2. Per the germline V gene, CDR1 is KGHDR and CDR2 is SFDVKD. The CDR3 length is 18 residues. Trimming removed 4 bases from V and 6 bases from J; junction bases left unmatched: 9. CDR3 bases: TGTGCCACCAGTGACCGGACTAGCGGGAGGGCCAGGTCCAATGAGCAGTTCTTC. This codes for CATSDRTSGRARSNEQFF.